The next 28 T cell receptor beta chains were all read from a single sample in a study of monozygotic twins with inflammatory bowel disease. With the 5' RACE reads reprocessed, TCRdb shows one record per CDR3 protein and no DNA. The repertoire shows more than 350,000 distinct CDR3 sequences; the top ten hold about 2.6%. Sample: blood. All receptors come from a human donor with ulcerative colitis or Crohn's disease, or a healthy co-twin of an affected twin (not recorded which).

The CDR3 is CASSPASGGDTDTQYF. This chain joins TRBV5-1 and TRBJ2-3; checking the TCRdb D call of TRBD2 is not possible without DNA. The CDR3 length is 16 residues. Looked up from germline, CDR1 is SGHRS and CDR2 is YFSETQ.

The chain couples TRBV20-1 to TRBJ2-7; as DNA is missing, the TRBD1 call by TCRdb cannot be tested. CDR3 length equals 15 residues. The germline CDR1 and CDR2 sequences are DFQATT and SNEGSKA (reference sequence). The CDR3 loop reads CSARGRTGSSYEQYF.

This rearrangement joins TRBV10-3 to TRBJ1-1; without DNA, the TCRdb call of TRBD1 cannot be checked. The CDR3 loop spans 15 amino acids. The germline V gene has CDR1 ENHRY and CDR2 SYGVKD. CDR3 sequence: CAIWEQGRNLAEAFF.

V and J are TRBV7-8 and TRBJ2-4; TCRdb's D gene call, TRBD1, goes unchecked for lack of DNA. Germline CDR1 reads SGHVS; CDR2 reads FQNEAQ. The CDR3 has 14 amino acids. The chain's CDR3 is CASSLAGQGNIQYF.

The rearrangement joins TRBV20-1 to TRBJ2-5; the TCRdb call, TRBD1, lacks DNA for checking. The germline V gene encodes CDR1 DFQATT and CDR2 SNEGSKA (reference sequence). The CDR3 extends over 15 amino acids. The CDR3 is CSAQPSGSPQETQYF.

The chain joins TRBV5-6 to TRBJ2-4; TCRdb's D call of TRBD2 is untestable without DNA. CDR1 and CDR2 from the germline V gene are SGHDT and YYEEEE. The CDR3 loop spans 13 amino acids. The CDR3 region is CASSTTSGGGLYF.

CDR3 amino acids: CASRDSGGRVNEQFF. V and J are TRBV5-1 and TRBJ2-1; TCRdb returns TRBD2, unconfirmable since there is no DNA. The CDR3 spans 15 residues. Germline CDR1 and CDR2: SGHRS and YFSETQ.

The rearrangement joins TRBV29-1 to TRBJ1-2; no DNA is available, so the TRBD1 call from TCRdb remains unchecked. The CDR3 has 13 residues. The germline gives CDR1 SQVTM, CDR2 ANQGSEA. CDR3 sequence: CSVGTLVSYGYTF.

V is TRBV29-1 and J is TRBJ2-1; TCRdb indicates TRBD2, and absent DNA this call remains unverified. This CDR3 contains 14 residues. Germline V gene data show CDR1 as SQVTM and CDR2 as ANQGSEA. CDR3: CSVAPGPRGDEQFF.

This chain joins TRBV11-1 and TRBJ2-7. The CDR3 is 15 amino acids. Germline lookup yields CDR1 SGHAT and CDR2 FQDESV (reference sequence). This chain's CDR3 is CASSPERSRSYEQYF.

The rearrangement links TRBV7-2 to TRBJ1-1. CDR3 length: 12 residues. The germline CDR1 and CDR2 sequences are SGHTA and FQGNSA. CDR3 protein: CASSLGGGSAFF.

V is TRBV18 and J is TRBJ1-1. The CDR3 spans 14 residues. Germline lookup yields CDR1 KGHSH and CDR2 LQKENI. The CDR3 reads CASSPYEGLGEAFF.

This chain uses TRBV4-2 with TRBJ2-7; TCRdb returns TRBD1, unconfirmable since there is no DNA. The CDR3 runs 14 residues. Germline V CDR1 and CDR2: LGHNA, YNFKEQ. This CDR3 reads CASSQEPGIIEQYF.

The V call is TRBV10-3, the J call TRBJ2-1. The CDR3 covers 11 residues. Germline lookup yields CDR1 ENHRY and CDR2 SYGVKD. The CDR3 here is CAISDKVEQFF.

The V gene is TRBV3-1, the J gene TRBJ2-6. Germline lookup yields CDR1 LGHDT and CDR2 YNNKEL (reference sequence). The CDR3 loop spans 16 amino acids. The CDR3 region is CASSVLVTSGANVLTF.

CDR3 amino acids: CASTKGGQAGYTF. This chain uses TRBV6-1 with TRBJ1-2. This CDR3 comprises 13 residues. Germline V gives CDR1 MNHNS, CDR2 SASEGT.

The J gene is TRBJ2-1, the V gene TRBV7-3. This CDR3 region has 13 residues. Germline lookup yields CDR1 SGHTA and CDR2 FQGTGA. CDR3 in amino acids: CASGGSGYNEQFF.

This sequence joins TRBV5-1 and TRBJ2-7; lacking DNA, the TRBD1 call made by TCRdb goes unchecked. Germline CDR1 and CDR2: SGHRS and YFSETQ. The CDR3 runs 13 residues. The CDR3 spells CASRDRVSYEQYF.

The V and J genes are TRBV7-3 and TRBJ1-3; TCRdb's D gene call, TRBD1, goes unchecked for lack of DNA. Germline V lookup: CDR1 SGHTA, CDR2 FQGTGA. The CDR3 has 15 residues. The CDR3 sequence is CASSSRGEPGNTIYF.

The CDR3: CATSRDWAQSYNEQFF. The chain is built from TRBV15 and TRBJ2-1. Germline assignment: CDR1 LNHNV and CDR2 YYDKDF (reference sequence). This CDR3 is built from 16 residues.

The rearrangement joins TRBV15 to TRBJ2-5; the TCRdb D gene call, TRBD1, has no DNA to confirm it. This CDR3 is built from 13 residues. Germline V gene lookup returns CDR1 LNHNV and CDR2 YYDKDF (reference sequence). CDR3 region: CATAMGVRETQYF.

The CDR3 is CASSLRAGNGIQYF. The chain uses TRBV5-6 and TRBJ2-4; TCRdb indicates TRBD1, and absent DNA this call remains unverified. Germline loops: CDR1 SGHDT, CDR2 YYEEEE. The CDR3 sequence is 14 residues long.

V and J are TRBV12-5 and TRBJ2-3. CDR3 length: 12 residues. Germline-derived CDR1 and CDR2 are LGHNT and FRNRAP. CDR3 loop: CASGPLGDTQYF.

This sequence joins TRBV2 and TRBJ2-7. The CDR3 is made up of 13 amino acids. Germline V gene lookup returns CDR1 SNHLY and CDR2 FYNNEI. The CDR3 reads CASSEGWRYEQYF.

V usage is TRBV19 and J usage is TRBJ2-7; absent DNA, TCRdb's TRBD2 call cannot be checked. The CDR3 is made up of 14 amino acids. Germline CDR1 and CDR2: LNHDA and SQIVND (reference sequence). CDR3 sequence reads: CASSIGTAGAEQYF.

The chain couples TRBV7-2 to TRBJ2-1; the TCRdb D gene call, TRBD2, has no DNA to confirm it. This CDR3 has 14 amino acids. Germline CDR1 SGHTA, CDR2 FQGNSA. The CDR3 protein is CASSLGLAGGRPFF.

The J gene is TRBJ1-4, the V gene TRBV12-3 or TRBV12-4; TCRdb indicates TRBD1, and absent DNA this call remains unverified. The CDR3 has 15 residues. The CDR3 region is CASSLQTGTNEKLFF.

The gene calls are TRBV19 and TRBJ1-5; with no DNA, the TCRdb D assignment of TRBD1 cannot be verified. This CDR3 has 13 residues. Looked up from germline, CDR1 is LNHDA and CDR2 is SQIVND (reference sequence). This CDR3 is CASRLQGDQPQHF.